This entry is about one T cell receptor beta chain. These data are taken from a study of blood T cell repertoires in COVID-19. For the study at large: The United States, Italy and Spain supplied acute and convalescent COVID-19 samples. In each case, the material was cDNA or gDNA derived from T cells, B-cell-depleted T cells, or PBMCs.

The CDR3 runs to 13 residues. Germline loops: CDR1 ENHRY, CDR2 SYGVKD. The trim removed 6 bases at V and 3 bases at J, leaving 3 bases unmatched. In the source study's methods: Counts of nucleated cells, estimated from reference gene primer amplification, were obtained. Sequencing used immunoSEQ multiplex PCR; TCRdb keeps in-frame clones, though not all of them. Clone size and the V and J calls come from that table; the DNA yielded D and trimming. The repertoire consists of more than 400,000 clones, with roughly 85% occurring once and the leading ten covering roughly 3.2%. Input material: peripheral blood. This TCR derives from a human donor in a cohort sampled during active COVID-19. The chain employs TRBV10-3 and TRBJ1-2; 8 nucleotides align to TRBD1. CDR3 coding DNA: TGTGCCATCAGGGACAGGGCAGACTATGGCTACACCTTC. It codes for CAIRDRADYGYTF.